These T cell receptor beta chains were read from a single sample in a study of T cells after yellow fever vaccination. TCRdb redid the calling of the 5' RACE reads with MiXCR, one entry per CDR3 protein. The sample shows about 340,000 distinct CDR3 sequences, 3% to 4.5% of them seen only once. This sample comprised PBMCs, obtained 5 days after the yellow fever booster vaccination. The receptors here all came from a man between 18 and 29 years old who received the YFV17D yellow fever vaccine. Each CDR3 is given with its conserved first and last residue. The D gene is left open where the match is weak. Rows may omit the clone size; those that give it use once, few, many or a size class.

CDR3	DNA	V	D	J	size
CSVGQGDEKLFF	TGCAGCGTTGGCCAGGGGGATGAAAAACTGTTTTTT	TRBV29-1	TRBD1	TRBJ1-4	-
CSAPRPGAGTGELFF	TGCAGTGCCCCTCGCCCGGGGGCGGGGACCGGGGAGCTGTTTTTT	TRBV20-1	-	TRBJ2-2	few
CASSPGLQIFEQFF	TGTGCCAGCTCACCCGGGCTACAAATCTTTGAGCAGTTCTTC	TRBV18	-	TRBJ2-1	-
CASSLSQAQFF	TGTGCCAGCAGTTTATCACAGGCCCAGTTCTTC	TRBV28	-	TRBJ2-1	-
CASSTRPGTGGRETQYF	TGTGCCAGCAGCACAAGGCCCGGGACAGGGGGCAGGGAGACCCAGTACTTC	TRBV7-9	TRBD1	TRBJ2-5	-
CSARDPRGFMNTEAFF	TGCAGTGCTAGAGATCCTCGGGGGTTCATGAACACTGAAGCTTTCTTT	TRBV20-1	-	TRBJ1-1	few
CASRESGYTDTQYF	TGTGCCAGCAGAGAGTCAGGGTACACAGATACGCAGTATTTT	TRBV5-6	-	TRBJ2-3	few
CASSYRETQYF	TGTGCCAGCAGTTACAGGGAGACCCAGTACTTC	TRBV6-2/TRBV6-3	-	TRBJ2-5	many
CASKVGGGAPVTDNEQFF	TGCGCCAGCAAAGTGGGCGGGGGGGCCCCTGTAACAGACAATGAGCAGTTCTTC	TRBV5-1	TRBD2	TRBJ2-1	-
CASSYSTGYEQYF	TGTGCCAGCAGTTACTCGACCGGCTACGAGCAGTACTTC	TRBV6-2/TRBV6-3	-	TRBJ2-7	few
CATSRDRGRGHEQFF	TGTGCCACCAGCAGAGACAGGGGGAGAGGCCATGAGCAGTTCTTC	TRBV15	TRBD1	TRBJ2-1	many
CASSLALLAGTYEQYF	TGTGCCAGCAGCTTAGCGCTACTAGCGGGGACCTACGAGCAGTACTTC	TRBV7-6	TRBD2	TRBJ2-7	-
CASSYSTSGLAEQFF	TGTGCCAGCAGTTACTCGACTAGCGGGCTTGCTGAGCAGTTCTTC	TRBV6-5	TRBD2	TRBJ2-1	-
CASSYSWLGRHQPQHF	TGTGCCAGCAGTTACTCATGGTTGGGGAGGCATCAGCCCCAGCATTTT	TRBV6-6	-	TRBJ1-5	-
CASSLRGGSGLIGNNEQFF	TGCGCCAGCAGCCTCCGCGGAGGGAGCGGGTTGATAGGAAACAATGAGCAGTTCTTC	TRBV5-1	-	TRBJ2-1	-
CASSLSGEQFF	TGTGCCAGCAGTTTAAGTGGGGAGCAGTTCTTC	TRBV12-3/TRBV12-4	-	TRBJ2-1	many
CSARLTWGEQFF	TGCAGTGCTAGACTTACCTGGGGGGAGCAGTTCTTC	TRBV20-1	-	TRBJ2-1	few
CASTVDADTQYF	TGCGCCAGCACCGTAGACGCAGATACGCAGTATTTT	TRBV5-1	-	TRBJ2-3	-
CASSQPTRQGLGEQYF	TGTGCCAGCAGCCAACCCACTCGACAGGGATTGGGCGAGCAGTACTTC	TRBV3-1	TRBD1	TRBJ2-7	few
CSAPASTDTQYF	TGCAGTGCCCCAGCAAGCACAGATACGCAGTATTTT	TRBV20-1	-	TRBJ2-3	many
CASSSQPGPQHF	TGTGCCAGCAGCTCCCAACCGGGTCCTCAGCATTTT	TRBV7-2	-	TRBJ1-5	-
CSVEDRGWGEQYF	TGCAGCGTTGAAGATCGGGGTTGGGGCGAGCAGTACTTC	TRBV29-1	-	TRBJ2-7	-
CATRNLQGRNQPQHF	TGTGCCACCAGAAACTTACAGGGAAGAAATCAGCCCCAGCATTTT	TRBV15	-	TRBJ1-5	many
CASSKGLGTVNYEQYF	TGTGCCAGCAGCAAGGGACTCGGGACAGTTAACTACGAGCAGTACTTC	TRBV3-1	-	TRBJ2-7	many
CASGLGTGGHPVKLFF	TGTGCCAGCGGGTTAGGAACCGGGGGGCACCCAGTAAAACTGTTTTTT	TRBV27	-	TRBJ1-4	-
CASQGGANTGELFF	TGCGCCAGCCAGGGGGGGGCGAACACCGGGGAGCTGTTTTTT	TRBV5-1	-	TRBJ2-2	many
CSARVGTNTGELFF	TGCAGTGCTAGAGTGGGAACGAACACCGGGGAGCTGTTTTTT	TRBV20-1	-	TRBJ2-2	-
CAISEGNTEAFF	TGTGCCATCAGTGAGGGAAACACTGAAGCTTTCTTT	TRBV10-3	-	TRBJ1-1	-
CASSDLAGGEKNNEQFF	TGCGCCAGCAGTGATTTAGCGGGGGGCGAAAAGAACAATGAGCAGTTCTTC	TRBV10-1	TRBD2	TRBJ2-1	many
CASSAKRLSSYNEQFF	TGTGCCAGCAGCGCGAAACGACTTAGCTCCTACAATGAGCAGTTCTTC	TRBV9	-	TRBJ2-1	few
CASSPEASGANNEQFF	TGTGCCAGCAGCCCTGAGGCTAGCGGGGCAAACAATGAGCAGTTCTTC	TRBV4-2	TRBD2	TRBJ2-1	many
CASSESLGEGFSEQFF	TGCGCCAGCAGTGAGTCCTTGGGGGAAGGTTTTAGTGAGCAGTTCTTC	TRBV10-1	-	TRBJ2-1	many
CASSEGGSSYNSPLHF	TGTGCCAGCAGTGAGGGTGGCAGCTCCTATAATTCACCCCTCCACTTT	TRBV25-1	-	TRBJ1-6	many
CSAREGPQGQSSYNSPLHF	TGCAGTGCTAGGGAGGGGCCCCAGGGACAGAGCTCCTATAATTCACCCCTCCACTTT	TRBV20-1	TRBD1	TRBJ1-6	-
CASSAGGFTEAFF	TGTGCCAGCAGCGCAGGGGGCTTCACTGAAGCTTTCTTT	TRBV6-5	TRBD1	TRBJ1-1	-
CASSYSSANYGYTF	TGTGCCAGCAGTTACTCTTCAGCTAACTATGGCTACACCTTC	TRBV6-6	-	TRBJ1-2	-
CASSLTVSIGLVGRTGELFF	TGTGCCAGCAGCCTTACTGTATCCATAGGACTAGTGGGGAGGACCGGGGAGCTGTTTTTT	TRBV7-8	TRBD2	TRBJ2-2	few
CASSLSGAVVGETQYF	TGTGCCAGCAGCTTGAGCGGCGCAGTCGTTGGGGAGACCCAGTACTTC	TRBV5-4	-	TRBJ2-5	few
CASSPWSGGSSYNEQFF	TGTGCCAGCAGCCCCTGGAGCGGGGGCAGCTCCTACAATGAGCAGTTCTTC	TRBV5-5	TRBD2	TRBJ2-1	-
CASSSGTGRSDTQYF	TGTGCCAGCAGCTCCGGGACAGGGAGGTCAGATACGCAGTATTTT	TRBV7-3	TRBD1	TRBJ2-3	few
CASSQDITGGAFF	TGTGCCAGCAGCCAAGATATCACAGGGGGAGCTTTCTTT	TRBV4-2	TRBD1	TRBJ1-1	-
CAISDPRGGGAEQYF	TGTGCCATCAGTGACCCCCGAGGGGGGGGGGCGGAGCAGTACTTC	TRBV10-3	-	TRBJ2-7	many
CASSQESQGSSDSPLHF	TGTGCCAGCAGCCAAGAATCTCAGGGTAGTAGTGATTCACCCCTCCACTTT	TRBV4-2	-	TRBJ1-6	many
CATQGFPGLAGGPSTDTQYF	TGTGCCACCCAAGGGTTTCCGGGACTAGCGGGGGGACCCAGCACAGATACGCAGTATTTT	TRBV19	TRBD2	TRBJ2-3	-
CASSLWGTGWVGNQPQHF	TGTGCCAGCAGCTTGTGGGGGACAGGGTGGGTTGGCAATCAGCCCCAGCATTTT	TRBV5-6	TRBD1	TRBJ1-5	few
CASSFVTGGSAFF	TGTGCCAGCAGCTTCGTGACAGGGGGTTCAGCTTTCTTT	TRBV7-2	TRBD1	TRBJ1-1	many
CASSQARTATDTQYF	TGCGCCAGCAGCCAAGCTAGGACAGCCACAGATACGCAGTATTTT	TRBV4-1	-	TRBJ2-3	few
CASSETLGNEQFF	TGTGCCAGCAGCGAGACCCTGGGGAATGAGCAGTTCTTC	TRBV28	-	TRBJ2-1	-
CAIAPQGAVVSDTQYF	TGTGCCATCGCCCCACAGGGGGCAGTAGTTTCGGATACGCAGTATTTT	TRBV10-3	TRBD1	TRBJ2-3	-
CASSYGQNNSPLHF	TGCGCCAGCAGTTATGGACAGAATAATTCACCCCTCCACTTT	TRBV5-1	-	TRBJ1-6	many